This T cell receptor (beta chain) was captured in a study of shared clonotypes between healthy human individuals. Study-level findings and limits: The study drew on few donors, limiting represented genetic and exposure-history diversity.

Deep was the level used in running the assay. Method: immunoSEQ multiplex PCR; TCRdb's copy keeps in-frame clones and lacks some. The table shows 850,000 to 1,100,000 clones, with around three quarters occurring only once. Deletions cut 2 bases from V and 6 bases from J, with 10 bases between. CDR3 length equals 14 residues. Germline CDR1 and CDR2: MGHRA and YSYEKL. This clone was detected once. What it binds is not known. What was sequenced was memory CD4+ T cells from PBMCs. Subset indicated: CD45RA-negative fraction. J is TRBJ2-2 and V is TRBV4-1; D call uncertain. The receptor comes from a young man in good health. Some clones in this sample may be carry-over from other donors' samples. CDR3 amino acids: CASSQFSGSGELFF. The CDR3 DNA follows: TGCGCCAGCAGCCAATTTTCGGGCTCCGGGGAGCTGTTTTTT.